This TCR beta chain was retrieved from a study of molecular identifiers for immune sequencing clone quantification. This clonotype was counted a few times. Its specificity is unknown. Findings of the study overall: Sizes of clones that are highly expanded could be underestimated (if identical TCR molecules share a barcode).

CDR1 and CDR2 from the germline V gene are GTSNPN and SVGIG (reference sequence). This CDR3 has 14 amino acids. Trimming cost V 4 bases and J 8 bases; bases outside gene matches: 8. The bulk TCR libraries were made with methods described before and with listed TCR primers. TCRdb reprocessed the PCR reads with MiXCR, giving one entry per CDR3 protein. The sample includes hundreds of thousands of distinct CDR3 sequences, over 25% of them seen just once. When naive CD8 T cells were sorted, they were gated as CD8+CD4-CCR7+CD45RA+. The sequenced sample was naive CD8+ T cells from blood, with Jurkat cell RNA spiked in. Subset of the sample: FACS-sorted CD8+CD4-CCR7+CD45RA+ naive T cells. The clonotype originates from a human donor in good health. Some libraries in this study had Jurkat cell RNA spiked in. The rearrangement uses TRBV30 and TRBJ2-1; 10 nucleotides match TRBD2. The CDR3 reads CAWTLAGVGDEQFF. CDR3 DNA sequence: TGTGCCTGGACCCTAGCGGGAGTTGGGGATGAGCAGTTCTTC. Supplemented by reference TRBV30 and TRBJ2-1, the full variable domain reads SQTIHQWPATLVQPVGSPLSLECTVEGTSNPNLYWYRQAAGRGLQLLFYSVGIGQISSEVPQNLSASRPQDRQFILSSKKLLLSDSGFYLCAWTLAGVGDEQFFGPGTRLTVL.